This TCR beta chain originates from a study of OX40 agonist ivuxolimab in advanced cancers. Study-level background: The group had a mean age of around 60 years, ranged from 23 to 79, and was 80% to 85% male. Study results and limitations: The study observed clonal expansion of CD4+ and CD8+ blood T cells by week 6 at 0.1 to 3.0 mg/kg. In CD8+ T cells, expanded clones were on average more numerous than in CD4+.

Here immunoSEQ multiplex PCR was the method, and the copy in TCRdb shows in-frame clones only, minus some. Among 65,000 to 70,000 clones listed, around 73% were seen once. On this clone itself: No antigen is known for it.

With baseline, cycle 4 day 1, and cycle 7 day 1 as timepoints, blood was sampled. The CDR3 is 14 residues long. Trimming shortened V by 4 bases and J by 11 bases, and 18 bases separated the two germline ends. Germline V gene lookup returns CDR1 MNHNY and CDR2 SVGAGI (reference sequence). The gene calls are TRBV6-6 and TRBJ1-5, with D possibly TRBD1 on 6 matching bases. Material: CD4+ or CD8+ T cells sorted from blood, obtained in a trial of the OX40 agonist ivuxolimab. This clonotype was obtained from an adult with an advanced solid tumor such as melanoma, head and neck, liver or kidney cancer. In DNA, the CDR3 is TGTGCCAGCAGTTCACCGGGACATGACGCTTCCCAGCATTTT. It codes for CASSSPGHDASQHF.